This TCR beta chain was retrieved from a study of CD8 T cells in Susac syndrome. RNA amounts of roughly 0.45 to 1 ug underwent reverse transcription with random hexamers. immunoSEQ multiplex PCR amplified TCR beta CDR3 across 54 Vbeta, 13 Jbeta. TCRdb itself ran the immunoSEQ multiplex PCR reads through MiXCR, one entry per CDR3 protein. The profile shows about 80,000 distinct CDR3 sequences, over 90% of them singletons. Sequencing of TCR beta was undertaken in CD8+ and CD4+ T cells derived from blood. Healthy donors matched for age and sex were used as controls. Overall study findings and caveats: TCR sequencing and HLA analysis covered a relatively small number of individuals.

Turning to this clonotype: Its specificity is unknown.

J gave up 3 bases and V 5 bases, and 6 bases lay outside the gene matches. This CDR3 is 14 amino acids long. The germline V gene encodes CDR1 SGHVS and CDR2 FNYEAQ. This clonotype was obtained from a human donor in good health. Sequenced material: CD8+ T cells from PBMCs. The chain is built from TRBV7-6 and TRBJ2-5; 7 nucleotides line up with TRBD2. The DNA for the CDR3 is TGTGCCAGCAGCCCTCGGGCGGGAGAAGAGACCCAGTACTTC. Protein sequence: CASSPRAGEETQYF.